This paragraph covers one T cell receptor (beta chain) sequence. It has no known antigen specificity. Base qualities are missing; no much larger clone stands one base away. The data belong to a study of cytomegalovirus exposure and HLA in healthy donors (TCRdb year 2017). As for the study more broadly: An earlier analysis of some 620 of the donors reported 276 Gb of sequence data and 100 million to 120 million unique TCR beta sequences obtained from approximately 180 million T cells. An early release covering roughly 640 HLA-typed donors comprised approximately 300 gigabases of sequencing data and roughly 86 million unique TCR sequences. HLA typing covered class I and class II loci at four-digit resolution. On average, around 240,000 unique TCR beta nucleotide sequences were sequenced per donor among a few hundred genotyped donors of the cohort, with roughly 18% of those sequences being non-productive. Rather than using new phenotypic data, the later analysis identified candidate immune exposures from TCR beta sequences and from how often those sequences occurred across donors. The T cell repertoires of around 670 subjects were profiled by immunosequencing and related to cytomegalovirus serostatus. In a later genetic analysis, genome-wide SNP genotypes for about 65% of the 666 donors were used, and that subset was treated as a discovery cohort. To decide whether each TCR beta V gene segment behaved as functional or pseudogenic, an earlier analysis of approximately 590 of the donors relied on high-throughput TCR beta sequencing. In a later analysis, previously published TCR beta repertoires from more than 500 donors were re-analyzed and high-resolution HLA genotyping was added so that TCR occurrence patterns could be studied. Of the 300 to 450 genotyped donors, around 81% fell in the genetic ancestry cluster associated with self-reported Caucasian donors. The study was designed to test whether signatures of past pathogen exposure could be identified by cataloging public T cell receptors. Four or five DR-DQ haplotypes were handled as single units for association and clustering because linkage in the cohort was strong. To predict cytomegalovirus infection status, the study combined high-throughput TCR immunosequencing, statistical association of individual TCRs with disease status, and machine learning. All discovery cohort repertoires had been generated using a single sequencing platform. A separate validation cohort of 90 to 150 different subjects was used in addition to the 666-subject first cohort. Donor age, sex, ethnicity and CMV serostatus were compiled together with the repertoire data. The number of typed donors differed by locus: about 629-630 for A, B, C, DRB1 and DQB1; approximately 520 for DQA1; approximately 600 for DPA1; and roughly 450 for DPB1.

The library was made by the immunoSEQ multiplex PCR assay. For the multiplex PCR, a mixture combining 60 forward primers for TCR Vbeta segments and 13 reverse primers for TCR Jbeta segments was used. The CDR3 region of rearranged TCR beta genes was amplified from genomic DNA by a multiplex PCR assay. Amplified TCR beta libraries were sequenced as 87-base-pair reads on the Illumina HiSeq System. The authors processed their data as follows. In a later analysis, some 80 million unique TCR beta chains were counted across the roughly 670 repertoires, and around 11 million of these chains were shared by at least two donors. A nearest-neighbor algorithm error-corrected the raw reads and collapsed the reads into unique sequences, merging closely related sequences to remove PCR and sequencing errors. To assign V, D and J gene segments, CDR3 sequences were aligned to IMGT reference sequences. For a sequence to be retained, a match of at least six nucleotides was required to both a V gene segment and a J gene segment. Rearrangements were classified as productive when the CDR3 lacked stop codons and remained in frame with V and J, and all other rearrangements were classified as non-productive. CDR3 was defined by IMGT convention, running from the second conserved V-encoded cysteine to the conserved J-encoded phenylalanine. Sequences without an unambiguous match to a single V gene segment were excluded from the earlier analysis of 450 to 650 of the donors. In an earlier analysis of 500 to 750 of the donors, V segments were called functional above 56.7% productive rearrangements and were called segregating when the between-donor standard deviation exceeded 5%. To diagnose cytomegalovirus status from the catalog of TCR beta chain sequences, a statistical classification framework was built. V and J gene assignment, in a later analysis, came from comparing TCR nucleotide sequences with IMGT/GENE-DB human TR gene sequences. A later analysis assigned CDR3 sequences and most-parsimonious VDJ recombination scenarios with the TCRdist pipeline. In a later analysis, each TCR beta chain was defined by its CDR3 amino acid sequence together with its V-gene family, and reads lacking a unique V-gene family were excluded. In a later analysis, a few hundred highly shared, low-generation-probability nucleotide sequences were removed to address suspected cross-contamination and a sequencing artifact. For each public chain, a later analysis derived a clonal expansion index from normalized ranks of inferred template counts within each repertoire. In a later analysis, generation probabilities were computed using a VDJ recombination model fitted to out-of-frame rearrangements, and the results were checked against IGoR. A later analysis scored TCR-TCR, TCR-HLA and TCR-CMV co-occurrence with hypergeometric tests, applying a repertoire-size bias correction to TCR pairs. To estimate false discovery rates, a later analysis permuted the HLA or CMV assignments 20 times. In a later analysis, co-occurring TCRs were grouped using DBSCAN, and TCRdist sequence similarity was added for clustering within HLA-allele-positive subsets. Repertoires with fewer than 30,000 or more than 120,000 public chains were left out of co-occurrence clustering, as were a handful of repertoires with anomalous nucleotide sharing. In TCRdb, the immuneACCESS table is reduced to in-frame sequences with V and J assigned. These tables do not hold every clone; where another copy was compared, an unresolved V gene accounts for under half, and the others remain unexplained. V, J and clone size are those of that table, while D and trimming were read from the DNA. Recorded for this sample are about 110,000 clones; roughly four fifths of them occurred a single time. The biggest ten clones account for 3.6% of the sample.

Taken from cysteine to phenylalanine, the CDR3 has 15 residues. Of all the DNA, just the CDR3 is kept, 45 bases in frame from base 1. Looking up the germline V gene yields CDR1 MNHNS and CDR2 SASEGT. Germline trimming: 2 bases from V, 4 bases from J; junction bases outside gene matches: 4. What the authors observed across the whole study: Because counts were too low, about 17 rarely observed V segments, including chromosome 9 orphons, were excluded from the earlier analysis of a few hundred of the donors. A later analysis associated 15,000 to 20,000 TCR beta sequences with specific HLA alleles at a false discovery rate of 0.05. A later genetic analysis reported fewer N-insertions in productive TCRs among donors in an Asian-associated ancestry cluster than the roughly 640-donor mean. Linkage disequilibrium might explain the correlated functional status among segregating V segments, but an unknown experimental factor could not be ruled out. HLA typing was unavailable for some donors at each locus, so association tests used only the typed subset. The cohort was sequenced for TCR beta chains only, and without alpha or paired-chain data the features that could be detected were limited. The 87-base-pair reads could not distinguish some IMGT-functional V segments, including TRBV6-2 and TRBV6-3, so those segments were excluded. The only immune exposure information available for the cohort was CMV serostatus. Assigning TCR associations to individual alleles was difficult when HLA alleles, especially DR and DQ, strongly co-occurred. A later analysis found that HLA-associated TCR beta chains were more clonally expanded and had lower generation probabilities than equally common non-associated chains. The authors suggested that the approach could potentially be extended to other disease states and immunological phenotypes. A further reported finding was that TCR beta sequences accurately predicted the HLA-A and HLA-B alleles for most subjects in the first cohort. A group of highly shared sequence variants was considered likely to be a technical artifact of the sequencing pipeline. In a later genetic analysis, a missense DCLRE1C variant was associated with V-gene and J-gene trimming of TCR beta chains, and the association was replicated in an independent cohort. In an earlier analysis of more than 450 of the donors, most TCR beta V segments were observed in productive rearrangements about 87% or about 30% of the time, broadly matching IMGT annotations. In a later analysis, several top co-occurrence clusters were reported to appear linked to parvovirus B19, influenza, CMV and Epstein-Barr virus. A few of the identified cytomegalovirus-associated TCR beta chains were confirmed in vitro to be specific for cytomegalovirus antigens. Most TCR sequences were observed very rarely across donors, whereas some public TCRs were present in many individuals. Roughly uniform sequencing depth across donors was assumed in presence/absence analyses, although this assumption may not hold. The study gave a list of 150 to 200 TCR beta chains associated with cytomegalovirus. In both the original and validation cohorts, the classifier was reported to diagnose cytomegalovirus status with high specificity and sensitivity. In a later analysis, the rate of TCR association differed among HLA loci, with DRB1 alleles having the most associated TCRs and HLA-C alleles having the fewest. According to a later analysis, most CMV-associated TCR beta chains appeared to be HLA-restricted, and the HLA associations seemed to be driven largely by CMV exposure.

In total, 500 to 700 healthy bone marrow donors made up the cohort. At the time of sampling, all cohort members were nominally healthy, though unrecorded immune exposures were likely present. The donor tested CMV seronegative and was one of the 352 seronegative cohort members. Every donor gave a peripheral blood sample, and the peripheral blood mononuclear cells from that sample were used for TCR beta sequencing. The Qiagen DNeasy Blood Extraction Kit was used to extract genomic DNA from the blood cell samples. The sample consisted of PBMCs. This receptor was obtained from a man in his fifties or sixties in good health and CMV-seronegative. Recombination joined TRBV6-1 with TRBJ1-3; 8 middle bases align to TRBD1. The CDR3 protein sequence reads: CASSERDRLGNTIYF. The nucleotide sequence is TGTGCCAGCAGTGAAAGGGACAGGCTAGGAAACACCATATATTTT.